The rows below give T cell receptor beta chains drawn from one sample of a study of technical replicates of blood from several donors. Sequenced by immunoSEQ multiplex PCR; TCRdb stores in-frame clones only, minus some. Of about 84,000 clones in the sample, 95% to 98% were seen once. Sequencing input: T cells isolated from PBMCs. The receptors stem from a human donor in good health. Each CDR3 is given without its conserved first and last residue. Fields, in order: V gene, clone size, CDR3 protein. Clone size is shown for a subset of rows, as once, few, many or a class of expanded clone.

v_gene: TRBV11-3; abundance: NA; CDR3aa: ASSRDRDRVGSPLH
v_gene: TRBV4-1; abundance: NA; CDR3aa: ASSQPRGRDWDNEQF
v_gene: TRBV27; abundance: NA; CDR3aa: ASSLRTPSTDTQY
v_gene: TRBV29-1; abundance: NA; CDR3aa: SVRSGKKETQY
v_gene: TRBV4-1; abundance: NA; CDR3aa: ASSQVQGESYGYT
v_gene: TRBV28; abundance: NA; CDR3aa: ASSLEGDEQY
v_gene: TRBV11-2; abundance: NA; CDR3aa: ASSLKYRTSGGTYNEQF
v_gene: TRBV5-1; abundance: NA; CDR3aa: ASSSLDRGGYT
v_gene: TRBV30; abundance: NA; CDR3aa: AWSVNGDTGELF
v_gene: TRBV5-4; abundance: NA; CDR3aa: ASSLSSSYEQY
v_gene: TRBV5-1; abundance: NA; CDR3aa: ASSLSGPGNTIY
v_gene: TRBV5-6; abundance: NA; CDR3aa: ASSLSRRSGGIQYNEQF
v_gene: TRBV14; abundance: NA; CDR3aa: ASTPWGSFSSYNEQF
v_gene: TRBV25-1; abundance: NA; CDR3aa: ASSEPRQGYNSPLH
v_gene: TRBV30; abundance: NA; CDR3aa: AWSRGRVNTEAF
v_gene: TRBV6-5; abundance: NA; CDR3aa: ASSYVGGRDEQY
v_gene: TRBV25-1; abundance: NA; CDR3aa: ASSERVNEKLF
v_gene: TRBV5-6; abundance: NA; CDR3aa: ASSSRDSNTEAF
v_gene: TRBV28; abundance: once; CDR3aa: ASRPPDGGGELF
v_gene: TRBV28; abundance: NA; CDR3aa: ASSSATNEKLF
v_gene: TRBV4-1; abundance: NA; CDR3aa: ASSRVRGVADTQY
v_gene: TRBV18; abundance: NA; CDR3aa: ASSPGGGRANTEAF
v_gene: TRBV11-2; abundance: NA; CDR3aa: ASSPIAGKTYEQY
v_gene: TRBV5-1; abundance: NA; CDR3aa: ASSLDRVGEAF
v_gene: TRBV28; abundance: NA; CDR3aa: ASFTSGQGVPYEQY
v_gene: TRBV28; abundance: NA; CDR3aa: ASSLLEGASVRGAF
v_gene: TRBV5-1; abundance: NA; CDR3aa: ASSLVSPGHRTTDTQY
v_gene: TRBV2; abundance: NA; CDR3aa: ASRDNRRISGANVLT
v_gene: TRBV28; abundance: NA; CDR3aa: ASHNRETQETQY
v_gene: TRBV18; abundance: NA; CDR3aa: ASSPRDSIWPQH
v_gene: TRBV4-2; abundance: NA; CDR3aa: ASSQEVLINYGYT
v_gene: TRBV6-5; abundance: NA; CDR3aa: ASSYSTGSNTGELF
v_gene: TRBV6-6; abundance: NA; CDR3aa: ASSYSFGGGQPQH
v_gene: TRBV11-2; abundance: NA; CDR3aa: ASSLAEVGRRGYT
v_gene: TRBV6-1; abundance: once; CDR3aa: ASSEAGWGTGEQY
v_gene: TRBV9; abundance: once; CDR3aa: ASSETQGSGNTIY
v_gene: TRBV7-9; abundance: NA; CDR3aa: ASSLAGPDTEAF
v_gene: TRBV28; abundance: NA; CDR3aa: ASQPRTGGLANTGELF
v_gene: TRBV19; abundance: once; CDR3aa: ASSMTRLGNTEAF
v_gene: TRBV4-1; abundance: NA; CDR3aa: ASSLPPGDTQY
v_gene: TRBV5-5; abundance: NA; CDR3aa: ASSLGAGRGARPEAF
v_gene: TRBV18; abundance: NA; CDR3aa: ASSNYRGLTYEQY
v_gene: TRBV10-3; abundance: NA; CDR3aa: AISVLPTGINTEAF
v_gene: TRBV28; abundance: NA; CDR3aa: ASSTGGHGYT
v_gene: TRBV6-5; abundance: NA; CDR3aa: ASSYSGYNSPLH
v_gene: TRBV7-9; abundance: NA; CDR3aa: ASMAGANVLT
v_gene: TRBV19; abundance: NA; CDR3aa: ASSIPGPQPQH
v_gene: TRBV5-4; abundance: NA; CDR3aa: ASSLGLAGLHEQY
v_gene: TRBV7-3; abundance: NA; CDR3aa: ASSYTGGGSEAF
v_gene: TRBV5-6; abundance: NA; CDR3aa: ASTFSSYEQY
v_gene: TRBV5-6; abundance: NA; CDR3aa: ASSTIKSHSNQPQH
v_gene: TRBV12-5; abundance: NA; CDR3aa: ASGRPGQGSGGYT
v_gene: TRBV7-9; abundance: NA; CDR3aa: ASSLNRDQPQH
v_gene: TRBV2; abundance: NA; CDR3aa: ASSAEGASGANVLT
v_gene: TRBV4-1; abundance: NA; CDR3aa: ASSHMPGLAGRNTQY